Below, 27 T cell receptor beta chains from the same sample are listed, as sequenced in a study of identifying expanded T cells in peripheral blood (dated by TCRdb to the late 2010s). The method behind the library was the immunoSEQ multiplex PCR assay. Sourced from immuneACCESS, this table was stored by TCRdb with only in-frame sequences that have V and J called. A share of the clones is absent; for the studies checked, an unresolved V gene accounts for under half, and the remainder has no known explanation. This sample is represented by approximately 100,000 clones; about 89% of them were singletons. The ten largest clonotypes hold over 15% of the sample. Sample: blood. These receptors came from a person aged 18 to 70 in good health.

The chain recombines TRBV19 with TRBJ2-1; D might be TRBD2 (6 bases). V was pared by 5 bases and J by 4 bases, with 15 bases between. Germline V lookup: CDR1 LNHDA, CDR2 SQIVND (reference sequence). The CDR3 spans 15 residues. The CDR3 loop reads CASSFTLGGYNEQFF. CDR3 sequence (DNA): TGTGCCAGTAGTTTCACCCTCGGGGGATACAATGAGCAGTTCTTC.

The chain uses TRBV2 and TRBJ2-7; D not certain. The germline V gene has CDR1 SNHLY and CDR2 FYNNEI. Trimming took off 8 bases at V and 3 bases at J, with 14 bases between the two ends. The length of the CDR3 is 13 residues. CDR3 nucleotide sequence: TGTGCCAGCGGCGGTCGAGAAGGCTACGAGCAGTACTTC. Its protein product is CASGGREGYEQYF.

The rearrangement links TRBV5-4 to TRBJ2-5; D uncertain. The germline V and J ends were trimmed by 0 bases and 1 base, with 4 bases remaining between them. Per the germline V gene, CDR1 is SGHNT and CDR2 is YYREEE (reference sequence). The CDR3 extends over 13 amino acids. CDR3 amino acids: CASSLDSQETQYF. The CDR3 DNA follows: TGTGCCAGCAGCTTGGACAGCCAAGAGACCCAGTACTTC.

The chain is built from TRBV9 and TRBJ2-3; a weak D match, TRBD2 (6 bases). This CDR3 is 11 amino acids long. In germline, CDR1 is SGDLS, CDR2 YYNGEE. The V gene lost 6 bases and the J gene lost 10 bases, with 12 bases spanning the gap. The CDR3 nucleotides are TGTGCCAGCACCGGCGGCGGGGCGCAGTATTTT. Translating it yields CASTGGGAQYF.

The rearrangement links TRBV19 to TRBJ2-3; D possibly matches TRBD1 or TRBD2 (5 bases each). Germline V lookup: CDR1 LNHDA, CDR2 SQIVND (reference sequence). This CDR3 has 15 amino acids. V lost 8 bases, J lost 9 bases, and 24 bases lay in between. CDR3 nucleotide sequence: TGTGCCAGTCACGTTGGGGGTATGTCCCCAATCACGCAGTATTTT. It codes for CASHVGGMSPITQYF.

This clone turned up a few times. The genes are TRBV6-5 and TRBJ1-3; D unresolved. The germline V gene encodes CDR1 MNHEY and CDR2 SVGAGI. CDR3 length: 13 residues. V lost 7 bases and J 2 bases, leaving 9 bases between the germline ends. The CDR3 region has the DNA TGTGCCAGCAAGCGGCAGGCTGGAAACACCATATATTTT. This gives the protein CASKRQAGNTIYF.

CDR3 loop: CASSYEDYEQYF. The CDR3 DNA reads as TGTGCCAGCAGTTATGAGGACTACGAGCAGTACTTC. This chain joins TRBV28 and TRBJ2-7; D call uncertain. Germline V gives CDR1 MDHEN, CDR2 SYDVKM. The V and J ends lost 4 bases and 3 bases respectively, with 7 bases between them. The CDR3 contains 12 residues.

This chain joins TRBV5-1 and TRBJ2-5, with a weak D call TRBD2 (5 bases). Per the germline V gene, CDR1 is SGHRS and CDR2 is YFSETQ. The germline V and J ends were trimmed by 2 bases and 1 base, with 6 bases remaining between them. CDR3 length: 13 amino acids. In nucleotides, the CDR3 is TGCGCCAGCAGCTTCGGGGTCCAAGAGACCCAGTACTTC. The encoded protein is CASSFGVQETQYF.

This chain connects TRBV6-6 to TRBJ2-7; D is ambiguous. The V gene lost 2 bases and the J gene lost 6 bases, with 8 bases spanning the gap. This CDR3 has 12 amino acids. From germline, CDR1 is MNHNY and CDR2 SVGAGI (reference sequence). The CDR3 loop reads CASSYTSGEQYF. The CDR3 nucleotides read TGTGCCAGCAGTTACACGTCGGGCGAGCAGTACTTC.

In its sample, this clone was seen once. The sample holds other DNA sequences that translate to the same CDR3. This sequence joins TRBV2 and TRBJ1-2; D remains ambiguous. CDR3 size: 11 residues. Germline V lookup: CDR1 SNHLY, CDR2 FYNNEI. V lost 1 base and J lost 4, with 1 base in between. In DNA, the CDR3 is TGTGCCAGCAGTGAAGGCTATGGCTACACCTTC. Protein sequence: CASSEGYGYTF.

This chain joins TRBV6-7 and TRBJ1-1; D remains ambiguous. TRBV6-7 carries the ORF label, with uncertain function. Trimming pared 10 bases from V and 3 bases from J, leaving 15 bases between. CDR3 length: 13 amino acids. CDR3 nucleotides: TGTGCCACCCAGTTGAGGGTAGACACTGAAGCTTTCTTT. This sequence encodes CATQLRVDTEAFF.

The chain employs TRBV5-4 and TRBJ2-5, with 11 bases that match TRBD2. V gave up 1 base and J gave up 1 base; unmatched junction bases: 0. The germline V gene has CDR1 SGHNT and CDR2 YYREEE (reference sequence). There are 15 residues in the CDR3. Here the CDR3 reads CASSLTSGGQETQYF. The CDR3 coding sequence is TGTGCCAGCAGCTTGACTAGCGGGGGCCAAGAGACCCAGTACTTC.

This chain joins TRBV19 and TRBJ1-1, with TRBD1 as a possible D gene (6 bases). The ends were cut back, 5 bases at V and 0 bases at J, with 13 bases in the middle. The germline V gene encodes CDR1 LNHDA and CDR2 SQIVND (reference sequence). The CDR3 has 15 amino acids. DNA of the CDR3: TGTGCCAGTAGTTCCCGGACAGCCATGAACACTGAAGCTTTCTTT. Protein sequence: CASSSRTAMNTEAFF. The full variable domain, with the rest looked up from reference TRBV19 and TRBJ1-1, is DGGITQSPKYLFRKEGQNVTLSCEQNLNHDAMYWYRQDPGQGLRLIYYSQIVNDFQKGDIAEGYSVSREKKESFPLTVTSAQKNPTAFYLCASSSRTAMNTEAFFGQGTRLTVV.

V is TRBV7-7 and J is TRBJ2-3; D assignment may be TRBD1 or TRBD2 (6 bases each). V gave up 2 bases and J gave up 6 bases, with 12 bases separating them. Germline V gives CDR1 SSHAT, CDR2 FNYEAQ (reference sequence). CDR3 length: 14 residues. As DNA, the CDR3 is TGTGCCAGCAGCTTACAAGGGGGGTTTGATACGCAGTATTTT. Protein product: CASSLQGGFDTQYF.

V gene TRBV19 combines with J gene TRBJ1-1; TRBD1 might be the D (5 bases). Germline values: CDR1 LNHDA, CDR2 SQIVND (reference sequence). The length of the CDR3 is 14 residues. V dropped 7 bases and J dropped 4 bases, with 16 bases sitting between them. The CDR3 region is CASTMWGIRTEAFF. CDR3 nucleotide sequence: TGTGCCAGTACTATGTGGGGGATCCGCACTGAAGCTTTCTTT.

This clone was counted only a few times. The V and J genes are TRBV28 and TRBJ1-1, with D possibly being TRBD1 (6 bases). V was trimmed by 5 bases and J by 11 bases, leaving 24 bases between them. The CDR3 runs to 15 residues. From germline, CDR1 is MDHEN and CDR2 SYDVKM. The CDR3 loop is CASSPATGSKGRAFF. The CDR3 DNA follows: TGTGCCAGCAGTCCGGCGACAGGCTCCAAAGGAAGGGCTTTCTTT.

CDR3 bases: TGTGCCAGCAGCGTACCGGGACAGGGGGGTGAAAAACTGTTTTTT. Translating it yields CASSVPGQGGEKLFF. The chain couples TRBV5-4 to TRBJ1-4, with 11 bases matching TRBD1. Losses at the gene ends were 4 bases for V and 7 bases for J; bases not matched to a gene: 6. Germline-derived CDR1 and CDR2 are SGHNT and YYREEE (reference sequence). This CDR3 region has 15 residues.

CDR3 DNA: TGCGCCAGCAGTCAGCGCCTGGGGTACTTCGGCTACGAGCAGTACTTC. Amino acid sequence: CASSQRLGYFGYEQYF. The chain joins TRBV23-1 to TRBJ2-5; D gene unclear. The J call may be faulty, since TRBJ2-7 better matches the DNA end. TRBV23-1 is an ORF, and what it does is uncertain. CDR3 length: 16 amino acids.

The chain has TRBV4-3 and TRBJ1-4; D is undetermined. Per germline, CDR1 LGHNA and CDR2 YSLEER. Deletions cut 0 bases from V and 7 bases from J, with 9 bases between. The CDR3 has 14 residues. The chain's CDR3 is CASSQDATLEKLFF. CDR3 nucleotides: TGCGCCAGCAGCCAAGATGCCACTCTTGAAAAACTGTTTTTT.

This sequence joins TRBV6-1 and TRBJ1-6; 8 positions match TRBD1. This CDR3 region has 15 residues. Germline V gives CDR1 MNHNS, CDR2 SASEGT. V dropped 8 bases and J dropped 10; count of bases not matched to a gene: 13. The CDR3 spells CASPENGAGGSPLHF. In nucleotides, the CDR3 is TGTGCCAGCCCGGAAAACGGGGCAGGGGGCTCACCCCTCCACTTT.

The V gene is TRBV6-5, the J gene TRBJ1-1; D is uncertain. CDR1 is MNHEY and CDR2 is SVGAGI in the germline V gene. V was clipped by 0 bases and J by 1 base, with 12 bases between them. CDR3 length equals 16 residues. Here the CDR3 DNA reads TGTGCCAGCAGTTACTCAGCGTTGCCCAGGAACACTGAAGCTTTCTTT. Its translation is CASSYSALPRNTEAFF.

This chain links TRBV11-3 with TRBJ2-7, with D tentatively TRBD1 (6 bases). The CDR3 runs 15 residues. In germline, CDR1 is SGHNT, CDR2 YENEEA. Deletions cut 5 bases from V and 2 bases from J, with 16 bases between. The CDR3 DNA sequence: TGTGCCAGCAGCCCCTGGGGGCAGTTCCCCTACGAGCAGTACTTC. Its protein product is CASSPWGQFPYEQYF.

The count of this clone is one. The chain has TRBV5-4 and TRBJ2-2, with D possibly matching TRBD2 (6 bases). CDR1 and CDR2 (germline): SGHNT, YYREEE (reference sequence). Trimming cost V 0 bases and J 5 bases, with 14 bases left between them. The CDR3 consists of 16 residues. The CDR3 region has the DNA TGTGCCAGCAGCTTGGGCGGGGCCCAGGGAACCGGGGAGCTGTTTTTT. As protein: CASSLGGAQGTGELFF.

This clone was found once. The V call is TRBV15, the J call TRBJ2-5; D remains ambiguous. Germline lookup yields CDR1 LNHNV and CDR2 YYDKDF (reference sequence). Trimming removed 3 bases from V and 3 bases from J, with 11 bases in between. The CDR3 length is 14 residues. The CDR3 DNA is TGTGCCACCAGCAGGTACGTTCAGGAAGAGACCCAGTACTTC. Residues: CATSRYVQEETQYF.

The chain is built from TRBV7-9 and TRBJ2-3; D is undetermined. Germline CDR1 SEHNR, CDR2 FQNEAQ (reference sequence). V was cut by 7 bases and J by 4 bases, with 21 bases left in between. The CDR3 contains 16 residues. The CDR3: CASIFILDTVPDTQYF. CDR3 in DNA: TGTGCCAGCATCTTTATCCTCGATACGGTACCAGATACGCAGTATTTT.

This clone ranks as medium-sized. The chain is built from TRBV4-3 and TRBJ1-6; D not certain. The CDR3 loop spans 15 amino acids. V lost 2 bases and J 2 bases, leaving 7 bases between the germline ends. Germline V gene sequence: CDR1 LGHNA, CDR2 YSLEER. CDR3 sequence: CASSQYGPYNSPLHF. Here the CDR3 DNA reads TGCGCCAGCAGCCAATACGGTCCCTATAATTCACCCCTCCACTTT.

This clone was observed a handful of times. The gene calls are TRBV6-6 and TRBJ2-7; D is undetermined. Germline V gene data show CDR1 as MNHNY and CDR2 as SVGAGI (reference sequence). V gave up 2 bases and J gave up 4 bases, with 15 bases separating them. The CDR3 is made up of 15 amino acids. CDR3 loop: CASSYQSPIYYEQYF. The CDR3 nucleotides read TGTGCCAGCAGTTACCAAAGTCCAATCTATTACGAGCAGTACTTC.